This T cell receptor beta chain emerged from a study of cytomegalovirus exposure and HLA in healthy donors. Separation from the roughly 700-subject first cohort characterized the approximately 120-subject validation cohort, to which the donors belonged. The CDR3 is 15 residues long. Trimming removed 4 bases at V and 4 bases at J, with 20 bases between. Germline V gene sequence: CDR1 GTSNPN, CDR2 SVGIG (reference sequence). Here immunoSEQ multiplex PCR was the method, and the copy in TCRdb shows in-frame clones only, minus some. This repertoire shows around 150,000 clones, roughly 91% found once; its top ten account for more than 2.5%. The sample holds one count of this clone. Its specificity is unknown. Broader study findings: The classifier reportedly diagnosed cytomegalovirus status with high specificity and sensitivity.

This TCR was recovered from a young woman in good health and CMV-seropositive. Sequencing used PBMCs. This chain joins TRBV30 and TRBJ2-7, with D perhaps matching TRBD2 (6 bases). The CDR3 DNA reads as TGTGCCTGGAAGAGGGGCCGGGGGACCCTATACGAGCAGTACTTC. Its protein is CAWKRGRGTLYEQYF.